This note documents a single T cell receptor beta chain sequence. This clone was counted between two and nine times. Its recognized antigen is unknown. This is a mouse receptor, so gene names and germline sequences are those of the mouse. These data originate in a study of tissue T cells after allogeneic stem cell transplantation (dated by TCRdb to between 2022 and 2023). With respect to the entire study: Using research autopsies of patients with and without GVHD, plus mouse models of GVHD, the study profiled TCR beta repertoires across many tissues. On the human side, the study was prospective and observational, with no blinding or randomization. The research as a whole found: Few T cell clones were found to be shared across patients, but shared repertoire signatures across patients were revealed in a tissue-specific fashion by motif-based clustering. Which tissue TCRs were alloreactive or antigen-specific was not determined in the study, and some of the clones might have been host cells that persisted. Within patients, how anatomically similar tissues were was a major factor shaping TCR repertoire composition, regardless of disease or transplant status. The patient cohort was small and clinically heterogeneous, and sampling depth was acknowledged as a limitation. In both patients and mice, T cells from blood and spleen picked up only a limited part of the TCR repertoire that was detected in tissues.

Explained via the paper, the time point label denotes: mouse harvest day 14 after allogeneic transplant. Each mouse graft, delivered by tail vein injection, combined 10^6 splenic CD5+ T cells with 10^7 T-cell-depleted bone marrow cells. GVHD in mice was modeled with a major MHC-mismatch B6 (H2b) into BALB/c (H2d) model, and tissues were profiled at day 7 or 14. On day 7 or 14 post-transplant, mouse tissues and retro-orbital blood were harvested with separate sterile tools for each animal, and livers were flushed beforehand. Before genomic DNA isolation with the DNeasy Blood & Tissue Kit, mouse tissues were minced with razor blades in buffered saline. The protocol used for the library was the immunoSEQ multiplex PCR assay. Adaptive Biotechnologies performed the TCRbeta CDR3 sequencing at survey depth and reported CDR3 sequences, V/J genes, productive frequency and template counts. Amplification of TCR beta CDR3 regions started from genomic DNA instead of RNA. On the authors' methods: Jensen-Shannon divergence was used to quantify pairwise repertoire overlap between tissues, with a value of 1 meaning complete divergence and a value of 0 meaning identical repertoires. Based on pairwise JSD values, tissues were grouped by single-linkage agglomerative hierarchical clustering, and the results were shown as dendrograms. GLIPH2 was run on all patient samples with simulation_depth 1000, kmer_min_depth 3, cdr3_length_cutoff 8, keeping groups with more than two unique CDR3s. A standardized tissue-overlap score was generated by extrapolating Jaccard GLIPH-group overlap across patients to a standard repertoire size of 1000 clones. Linear mixed-effect models, with tissue included as a fixed effect and individual included as a random effect, were used to assess associations of diversity with clinical or experimental variables. Not all clones reach the TCRdb copy of this immuneACCESS table, which keeps in-frame sequences only. Checked studies attribute under half of the gap to unresolved V genes and leave the rest unexplained. Clonal size and the V and J genes are those of that table, whereas D and trimming came from the DNA. This sample gives roughly 4,700 clones in total; roughly 32% of them show up just once. The ten largest clonotypes hold around 9% of the sample.

The source is a female BALB/c mouse given C57BL/6 T cells with graft-versus-host disease after an allogeneic hematopoietic cell transplant. Sequences were obtained from skin.

The CDR3 amino acid sequence is: CASSRDWGVAEQFF. The part of the CDR3 DNA that was read is TGTGCCAGCAGTCGGGACTGGGGGGTTGCTGAGCAGTTC. The V gene is TRBV26 and the J gene is TRBJ2-1; TRBD2 matches 12 bases in the middle. The read finishes 1 residue shy of the CDR3 end, and the germline J gene is used to complete it. CDR1 and CDR2 were assigned from the germline V gene (reference sequence) as KGHPV and FQNQEV. The CDR3 measures 14 amino acids from cysteine to phenylalanine. Shown are 39 bases from within the CDR3, in frame from base 1. V lost 4 bases and J lost 6 bases, and the count of bases not matched to a germline gene is 1.